Below are 30 T cell receptor beta chains sequenced from a single sample in a study of cytomegalovirus exposure and HLA in healthy donors. The PCR made use of 60 Vbeta and 13 Jbeta primers. Libraries were prepared by immunoSEQ multiplex PCR; TCRdb keeps only in-frame clonotypes and omits some of them. Of roughly 130,000 clones listed, 80% are singletons. The sequencing input was PBMCs. The receptors derive from a young man in good health and CMV-seronegative.

The chain employs TRBV7-6 and TRBJ2-5; D remains ambiguous. CDR3 length: 15 residues. Trimming took 5 bases from V and 1 from J, leaving 14 bases between them. Germline V lookup: CDR1 SGHVS, CDR2 FNYEAQ. CDR3 DNA sequence: TGTGCCAGCAGCCCTGGTTGGCAGGCCCAAGAGACCCAGTACTTC. Protein: CASSPGWQAQETQYF.

Written as DNA, the CDR3 is TGTGCCAGTAGTATCGCTAGCGGGAGTCAGACCCAGTACTTC. Amino acid sequence: CASSIASGSQTQYF. The chain is built from TRBV19 and TRBJ2-5, with TRBD2 matching over 10 bases. The CDR3 consists of 14 residues. Unmatched junction bases numbered 4, after V lost 3 bases and J lost 6 bases. Per the germline V gene, CDR1 is LNHDA and CDR2 is SQIVND (reference sequence). Full variable domain (missing parts from reference TRBV19 and TRBJ2-5): DGGITQSPKYLFRKEGQNVTLSCEQNLNHDAMYWYRQDPGQGLRLIYYSQIVNDFQKGDIAEGYSVSREKKESFPLTVTSAQKNPTAFYLCASSIASGSQTQYFGPGTRLLVL.

V usage is TRBV5-6 and J usage is TRBJ1-5, with TRBD1 as a possible D gene (5 bases). Germline V gene lookup returns CDR1 SGHDT and CDR2 YYEEEE. The CDR3 is made up of 15 amino acids. Trimming shortened V by 4 bases and J by 3 bases, and 14 bases separated the two germline ends. In nucleotides, the CDR3 is TGTGCCAGCAGCGGTGGGGCAGGGATCAATCAGCCCCAGCATTTT. Amino acid sequence: CASSGGAGINQPQHF.

The chain links TRBV19 to TRBJ2-7; 11 bases agree with TRBD1. The CDR3 has 15 residues. V gave up 3 bases and J gave up 3 bases; unmatched junction bases: 4. Germline assignment: CDR1 LNHDA and CDR2 SQIVND (reference sequence). The CDR3 nucleotides are TGTGCCAGTAGTATTACCGGGACAGGGGGCTACGAGCAGTACTTC. This codes for CASSITGTGGYEQYF. The full variable domain, completed using reference TRBV19 and TRBJ2-7, is DGGITQSPKYLFRKEGQNVTLSCEQNLNHDAMYWYRQDPGQGLRLIYYSQIVNDFQKGDIAEGYSVSREKKESFPLTVTSAQKNPTAFYLCASSITGTGGYEQYFGPGTRLTVT.

In this sample, this clone is medium-sized (0.01 to 0.1%). The chain recombines TRBV19 with TRBJ1-6, with unresolved D. CDR3 length equals 13 residues. Germline V lookup: CDR1 LNHDA, CDR2 SQIVND (reference sequence). The V and J ends lost 5 bases and 8 bases respectively, with 10 bases between them. The CDR3 coding sequence is TGTGCCAGTAGTCACAGATCATATTCACCCCTCCACTTT. This codes for CASSHRSYSPLHF.

This sequence joins TRBV4-1 and TRBJ2-6; 7 nucleotides match TRBD2. CDR1 is MGHRA and CDR2 is YSYEKL in the germline V gene. The CDR3 extends over 17 amino acids. J was trimmed by 1 base and V by 1 base; bases with no gene match: 4. CDR3 bases: TGCGCCAGCAGCCAAGTGGGGGGAGGGTCTGGGGCCAACGTCCTGACTTTC. Its protein product is CASSQVGGGSGANVLTF.

The chain couples TRBV19 to TRBJ2-1, with D uncertain. The V gene's germline CDR1 is LNHDA and CDR2 SQIVND (reference sequence). The CDR3 spans 16 residues. The V end lost 0 bases, the J end lost 4 bases, and 13 bases lay between the germline ends. The CDR3 DNA sequence: TGTGCCAGTAGTATAGATCTAGGCGTGTTTTACAATGAGCAGTTCTTC. Translating gives CASSIDLGVFYNEQFF.

The chain is built from TRBV4-3 and TRBJ1-5; 9 nucleotides align to TRBD1. The CDR3 runs 17 residues. The J segment lost 5 bases and the V segment lost 0 bases, leaving 8 bases of the junction unmatched. Germline-derived CDR1 and CDR2 are LGHNA and YSLEER. CDR3 DNA: TGCGCCAGCAGCCAAGATCCGGGACAGGGTCCCCATCAGCCCCAGCATTTT. Residues: CASSQDPGQGPHQPQHF.

The chain recombines TRBV2 with TRBJ2-5; 7 bases are shared with TRBD2. The CDR3 has 14 amino acids. The germline gives CDR1 SNHLY, CDR2 FYNNEI. V shed 8 bases and J 2 bases; nucleotides not matched to a gene: 8. In DNA, the CDR3 is TGTGCCAGCTTGTCCGGGCGGGGGCAAGAGACCCAGTACTTC. It specifies CASLSGRGQETQYF.

V and J are TRBV5-4 and TRBJ1-2; D remains unclear. The V gene lost 0 bases and the J gene lost 2 bases, with 8 bases spanning the gap. The CDR3 has 14 residues. The germline CDR1 and CDR2 sequences are SGHNT and YYREEE (reference sequence). This CDR3 reads CASSLGTANYGYTF. CDR3 sequence (DNA): TGTGCCAGCAGCTTGGGCACCGCGAACTATGGCTACACCTTC. The full variable domain, in which reference TRBV5-4 and TRBJ1-2 provide the parts outside the CDR3, is ETGVTQSPTHLIKTRGQQVTLRCSSQSGHNTVSWYQQALGQGPQFIFQYYREEENGRGNFPPRFSGLQFPNYSSELNVNALELDDSALYLCASSLGTANYGYTFGSGTRLTVV.

The CDR3 reads CASTETGLGAEAFF. Written as DNA, the CDR3 is TGTGCCAGCACCGAAACAGGGTTAGGCGCTGAAGCTTTCTTT. The gene calls are TRBV2 and TRBJ1-1; a possible D gene is TRBD1 (6 bases). The CDR3 spans 14 residues. Deletions cut 7 bases from V and 6 bases from J, with 18 bases between. From germline, CDR1 is SNHLY and CDR2 FYNNEI. Full variable domain (missing parts from reference TRBV2 and TRBJ1-1): EPEVTQTPSHQVTQMGQEVILRCVPISNHLYFYWYRQILGQKVEFLVSFYNNEISEKSEIFDDQFSVERPDGSNFTLKIRSTKLEDSAMYFCASTETGLGAEAFFGQGTRLTVV.

This chain links TRBV6-4 with TRBJ2-7; TRBD2 matches at 13 bases. V shed 7 bases, J shed 6 bases, and the junction held 6 bases outside the gene matches. Per the germline V gene, CDR1 is MRHNA and CDR2 is SNTAGT. The CDR3 has 14 residues. The CDR3 DNA sequence: TGTGCCAGCACCGGGACTAGCGGGATTCTCGAGCAGTACTTC. Amino acids: CASTGTSGILEQYF.

The chain combines TRBV6-6 with TRBJ1-5, with D possibly being TRBD1 (6 bases). From germline, CDR1 is MNHNY and CDR2 SVGAGI (reference sequence). Trimming stripped 9 bases from V and 4 bases from J, with 10 bases between. CDR3 length equals 12 residues. The CDR3 here is CASRTENQPQHF. CDR3 coding DNA: TGTGCCAGTCGGACAGAAAATCAGCCCCAGCATTTT.

CDR3 in amino acids: CASRGQTNTEAFF. Written as DNA, the CDR3 is TGTGCCAGCAGAGGACAGACGAACACTGAAGCTTTCTTT. This sequence joins TRBV6-5 and TRBJ1-1; possible D gene TRBD1, 6 bases. V was cut by 6 bases and J by 1 base, with 9 bases left in between. The CDR3 is made up of 13 amino acids. The germline CDR1 and CDR2 sequences are MNHEY and SVGAGI.

V usage is TRBV5-4 and J usage is TRBJ1-2; D unresolved. V lost 0 bases, J lost 1 base, and 4 bases lay in between. The V gene's germline CDR1 is SGHNT and CDR2 YYREEE (reference sequence). The CDR3 is 13 amino acids. The DNA of the CDR3 is TGTGCCAGCAGCTTGGACAGTAACTATGGCTACACCTTC. Translation: CASSLDSNYGYTF.

This chain connects TRBV7-2 to TRBJ2-1; TRBD2 aligns across 15 bases. CDR3 length: 16 amino acids. V lost 1 base and J lost 7; bases outside the gene matches: 2. Germline values: CDR1 SGHTA, CDR2 FQGNSA. The CDR3 sequence: CASSLGTSGRANEQFF. CDR3 nucleotide sequence: TGTGCCAGCAGCTTAGGGACTAGCGGGAGGGCTAATGAGCAGTTCTTC.

The J gene is TRBJ2-3, the V gene TRBV6-4, with 7 bases aligning to TRBD1. The CDR3 totals 13 residues. After removal of 5 bases from V and 4 bases from J, the junction contained 3 bases not matched to a gene. The germline gives CDR1 MRHNA, CDR2 SNTAGT. This chain's CDR3 is CASSKGASDTQYF. CDR3 coding DNA: TGTGCCAGCAGTAAGGGGGCCTCAGATACGCAGTATTTT.

The chain joins TRBV2 to TRBJ1-1; tentative D call: TRBD1 (5 bases). Germline assignment: CDR1 SNHLY and CDR2 FYNNEI. This CDR3 contains 14 residues. Trimming stripped 7 bases from V and 4 bases from J, with 16 bases between. The CDR3 is CASTPGRVPTEAFF. In DNA, the CDR3 is TGTGCCAGCACCCCGGGCAGGGTGCCCACTGAAGCTTTCTTT. Variable domain in full (rest from reference TRBV2 and TRBJ1-1): EPEVTQTPSHQVTQMGQEVILRCVPISNHLYFYWYRQILGQKVEFLVSFYNNEISEKSEIFDDQFSVERPDGSNFTLKIRSTKLEDSAMYFCASTPGRVPTEAFFGQGTRLTVV.

The V call is TRBV15, the J call TRBJ1-5, with 8 bases aligning to TRBD1. With 3 bases clipped from V and 7 bases from J, the junction kept 8 bases outside the gene matches. This CDR3 has 15 amino acids. Looked up from germline, CDR1 is LNHNV and CDR2 is YYDKDF (reference sequence). The CDR3 is CATSSGQGGWQPQHF. For the CDR3, the DNA is TGTGCCACCAGCAGCGGACAGGGCGGATGGCAGCCCCAGCATTTT.

The V call is TRBV21-1, the J call TRBJ2-7; the table's D call TRBD2 went unverified against the DNA. TRBV21-1 corresponds to a pseudogene. The CDR3 is 14 residues long. The CDR3 region has the DNA TGTGCCAGCAGCAAAGGGGAGTTAACCTACGAGCAGTACTTC. Encoded protein: CASSKGELTYEQYF.

The V and J genes are TRBV30 and TRBJ2-7, with 9 bases matching TRBD1. The trim removed 2 bases at V and 6 bases at J, leaving 5 bases unmatched. Germline values: CDR1 GTSNPN, CDR2 SVGIG (reference sequence). The CDR3 spans 13 residues. The CDR3 reads CAWSSDRGGEQYF. As DNA, the CDR3 is TGTGCCTGGAGTTCGGACAGGGGCGGCGAGCAGTACTTC.

The count of this clone is one. V and J are TRBV2 and TRBJ1-3; a possible D gene is TRBD1 (5 bases). The germline V gene encodes CDR1 SNHLY and CDR2 FYNNEI. The CDR3 is 15 residues long. V gave up 5 bases and J gave up 0 bases, with 11 bases separating them. Written as DNA, the CDR3 is TGTGCCAGCAGTAAGCAGGGCTCCTCTGGAAACACCATATATTTT. Amino acid sequence: CASSKQGSSGNTIYF.

Only one count was recorded for this clone. This chain links TRBV5-1 with TRBJ2-1, with D perhaps matching TRBD2 (5 bases). This CDR3 is built from 18 residues. Trimming took off 1 base at V and 0 bases at J, with 17 bases between the two ends. The germline gives CDR1 SGHRS, CDR2 YFSETQ. CDR3 sequence reads: CASSLFGAGSHSYNEQFF. CDR3 nucleotide sequence: TGCGCCAGCAGCTTGTTTGGCGCGGGCTCACACTCCTACAATGAGCAGTTCTTC.

The J gene is TRBJ2-3, the V gene TRBV2, with 8 bases aligning to TRBD2. This CDR3 has 14 residues. Losses at the gene ends were 7 bases for V and 6 bases for J; bases not matched to a gene: 9. In germline, CDR1 is SNHLY, CDR2 FYNNEI. CDR3 in amino acids: CASMSGGPDDTQYF. CDR3 DNA sequence: TGTGCCAGCATGTCGGGGGGGCCGGATGATACGCAGTATTTT.

The chain carries TRBV6-1 and TRBJ2-2; D might be TRBD2 (5 bases). The germline gives CDR1 MNHNS, CDR2 SASEGT. The CDR3 has 15 residues. Between the trimmed V and J ends, which lost 5 bases and 1 base, there was a span of 11 bases. CDR3 bases: TGTGCCAGCAGTCTGGAGGTGATGAACACCGGGGAGCTGTTTTTT. Encoded protein: CASSLEVMNTGELFF.

The chain combines TRBV9 with TRBJ2-7; 9 bases match TRBD1. V lost 4 bases and J lost 6; bases outside the gene matches: 2. CDR3 length: 12 residues. Germline V lookup: CDR1 SGDLS, CDR2 YYNGEE. CDR3 region: CASSRTGVEQYF. In DNA, the CDR3 is TGTGCCAGCAGCAGGACAGGGGTCGAGCAGTACTTC.

The chain joins TRBV28 to TRBJ1-2; 10 bases line up with TRBD1. The germline V gene encodes CDR1 MDHEN and CDR2 SYDVKM. The CDR3 has 15 residues. V was clipped by 4 bases and J by 1 base; unmatched bases: 3. The CDR3: CASSSRTGGNYGYTF. The CDR3 DNA sequence: TGTGCCAGCAGTTCCCGGACAGGGGGTAACTATGGCTACACCTTC.

This sequence joins TRBV2 and TRBJ2-7, with a weak D call TRBD2 (7 bases). Trimming removed 4 bases at V and 1 base at J, with 17 bases between. CDR3 length: 16 residues. Germline assignment: CDR1 SNHLY and CDR2 FYNNEI. The CDR3 nucleotides are TGTGCCAGCAGTGGGGAGGGGGACCACTATTCCTACGAGCAGTACTTC. It codes for CASSGEGDHYSYEQYF.

V is TRBV6-1 and J is TRBJ1-5; D might be TRBD1 (5 bases). V was pared by 8 bases and J by 6 bases, with 14 bases between. CDR3 length: 13 amino acids. Germline loops: CDR1 MNHNS, CDR2 SASEGT. CDR3 sequence (DNA): TGTGCCAGCGGGACGGGAGTTCGTCAGCCCCAGCATTTT. Translating gives CASGTGVRQPQHF.

This clone was seen a few times. The CDR3 nucleotides read TGCGCCAGCAGCCCCCTCGGAGGTTCGGGTGGAAACACCATATATTTT. Amino acid sequence: CASSPLGGSGGNTIYF. The rearrangement links TRBV4-1 to TRBJ1-3; no clear D. V was clipped by 4 bases and J by 3 bases, with 16 bases between them. The CDR3 is made up of 16 amino acids. CDR1 is MGHRA and CDR2 is YSYEKL in the germline V gene.